The clone carrying this T cell receptor (beta chain) appeared many times. Its antigen remains unidentified. The sample comes from a study of molecular identifiers for immune sequencing clone quantification. TCRdb re-analysed the PCR reads in MiXCR, keeping a single row per CDR3 protein. The sample comprises tens of thousands of distinct CDR3 sequences, approximately 21% of which are singletons, and more than 0.9% rests with the top ten. Deletions cut 4 bases from V and 2 bases from J, with 10 bases between. The germline gives CDR1 KGHDR, CDR2 SFDVKD. This CDR3 is 15 amino acids long. Study outcomes and limitations: Clones of above 20 RNA copies carried over 98% of effector molecules; in naive cells they carried under 1%.

The chain employs TRBV24-1 and TRBJ2-2; possibly TRBD1 for D (6 bases). Sequences were obtained from naive CD8+ T cells from blood, with Jurkat cell RNA spiked in. Sample subset: FACS-sorted CD8+CD4-CCR7+CD45RA+ naive T cells. This TCR derives from a human donor in good health. Some libraries in this study had Jurkat cell RNA spiked in. DNA of the CDR3: TGTGCCACCAGTGACGGCAGGGGAAACACCGGGGAGCTGTTTTTT. Translation: CATSDGRGNTGELFF.